This entry features one T cell receptor beta chain sequence. What it binds is unknown. These data originate in a study of human T cells and chemical hapten exposure. Study-level information: Weekly administration of diphenylcyclopropenone to the scalp of patients continued throughout the roughly 25-week study. Patches that contained 0.01% DPC were applied to the upper back and read at 6 days.

Study-wide results and limits: Every donor had alopecia, and their immune response may therefore differ from healthy people's.

MiXCR, applied by TCRdb to the RACE reads, yields one record per CDR3 protein. This table holds around 350,000 distinct CDR3 sequences, about 5% found once. CDR3 size: 13 residues. Deletions cut 4 bases from V and 5 bases from J, with 11 bases between. The germline V gene has CDR1 SGHDN and CDR2 FVKESK. Regarding time point: pre-sensitization, week 0. Treatment indicated: therapeutic diphenylcyclopropenone sensitization with weekly scalp DPC. This TCR derives from a woman aged 18-35 years with alopecia areata. Some clones in this sample may be carry-over from other donors' samples. The specimen was whole blood, collected in connection with sensitization to the hapten diphenylcyclopropenone (DPC). V is TRBV14 and J is TRBJ2-5; D gene uncertain. The CDR3 spells CASSPTTMETQYF. The DNA of the CDR3 is TGTGCCAGCAGCCCAACGACCATGGAGACCCAGTACTTC. Full variable domain (outside the CDR3, taken from reference TRBV14 and TRBJ2-5): EAGVTQFPSHSVIEKGQTVTLRCDPISGHDNLYWYRRVMGKEIKFLLHFVKESKQDESGMPNNRFLAERTGGTYSTLKVQPAELEDSGVYFCASSPTTMETQYFGPGTRLLVL.